These 27 T cell receptor beta chains came from one sample sequenced in a study of blood T cell repertoires in COVID-19. Clones were read by immunoSEQ multiplex PCR, and TCRdb kept only the in-frame ones, dropping some. The sample contains a few hundred thousand clones, approximately 92% of which appear only once. Source material: peripheral blood. These receptors were collected from a person aged 18 to 29 with COVID-19, enrolled during active disease.

This clone was seen only once. J is TRBJ2-3 and V is TRBV13; no clear D gene. Germline-derived CDR1 and CDR2 are PRHDT and FYEKMQ (reference sequence). The CDR3 is made up of 17 amino acids. Trimming cost V 5 bases and J 2 bases, with 20 bases left between them. The CDR3 is CASSPTSRSLSTDTQYF. The CDR3 DNA follows: TGTGCCAGCAGCCCGACCTCCCGGAGTTTGTCCACAGATACGCAGTATTTT.

The CDR3 nucleotides read TGTGCCAGCAGTATACTGGGGGCCAACGTCCTGACTTTC. This gives the protein CASSILGANVLTF. V usage is TRBV2 and J usage is TRBJ2-6, with unresolved D. Germline V gene data show CDR1 as SNHLY and CDR2 as FYNNEI. Between the trimmed V and J ends, which lost 5 bases and 4 bases, there was a span of 6 bases. The CDR3 loop spans 13 amino acids.

As DNA, the CDR3 is TGCGCCAGCAGCCAAGAAAGGCTAGCGGTAAATGAGCAGTTCTTC. Translating gives CASSQERLAVNEQFF. The chain links TRBV4-1 to TRBJ2-1; 7 nucleotides align to TRBD2. This CDR3 spans 15 amino acids. V lost 0 bases to trimming and J lost 7 bases; unmatched junction nucleotides: 6. The germline V gene encodes CDR1 MGHRA and CDR2 YSYEKL.

The chain couples TRBV5-1 to TRBJ1-1; D remains unclear. Germline V gene sequence: CDR1 SGHRS, CDR2 YFSETQ. V was pared by 4 bases and J by 0 bases, with 16 bases between. The CDR3 has 16 amino acids. The DNA for the CDR3 is TGCGCCAGCAGCCCCACGCTGGGCAGTATGAACACTGAAGCTTTCTTT. It encodes CASSPTLGSMNTEAFF.

The chain joins TRBV7-9 to TRBJ2-1; D not certain. Germline-derived CDR1 and CDR2 are SEHNR and FQNEAQ (reference sequence). The CDR3 extends over 13 amino acids. V gave up 3 bases and J gave up 2 bases, with 5 bases separating them. Here the CDR3 DNA reads TGTGCCAGCAGCTTCGAGCCCTACAATGAGCAGTTCTTC. It yields the protein CASSFEPYNEQFF.

The rearrangement uses TRBV9 and TRBJ1-2; possible D gene TRBD1, 5 bases. There are 15 residues in the CDR3. The V gene's germline CDR1 is SGDLS and CDR2 YYNGEE. V was cut by 3 bases and J by 0 bases, with 12 bases left in between. CDR3: CASSEAREANYGYTF. For the CDR3, the DNA is TGTGCCAGCAGCGAAGCCAGGGAGGCTAACTATGGCTACACCTTC.

The CDR3 reads CASSFGTGVEQYF. The CDR3, as DNA: TGTGCCAGCAGCTTCGGGACAGGGGTCGAGCAGTACTTC. This rearrangement joins TRBV5-6 to TRBJ2-7; 10 bases align to TRBD1. CDR1 is SGHDT and CDR2 is YYEEEE in the germline V gene. The CDR3 extends over 13 amino acids. The ends lost 2 bases at V and 6 bases at J; junction bases unmatched: 2.

A note on this clone: Other nucleotide sequences in the sample specify the same CDR3. This chain links TRBV19 with TRBJ2-3, with TRBD2 matching 10 bases. The CDR3 totals 13 residues. Germline V gives CDR1 LNHDA, CDR2 SQIVND (reference sequence). V shed 9 bases and J 3 bases; nucleotides not matched to a gene: 3. CDR3 bases: TGTGCCAGCCGGACTAGCGGTACAGATACGCAGTATTTT. It encodes CASRTSGTDTQYF.

V and J are TRBV7-2 and TRBJ2-1; TRBD2 agrees at 8 bases. V shed 5 bases, J shed 0 bases, and the junction held 6 bases outside the gene matches. The CDR3 has 16 amino acids. Germline CDR1 and CDR2: SGHTA and FQGNSA. The CDR3 DNA reads TGTGCCAGCAGCACCCTAGCGGGTAGCTCCTACAATGAGCAGTTCTTC. As protein: CASSTLAGSSYNEQFF.

CDR3 region: CASSFGQGTGAYEQYF. The CDR3 DNA reads TGTGCCAGCAGTTTCGGACAGGGAACGGGGGCCTACGAGCAGTACTTC. This sequence joins TRBV27 and TRBJ2-7; TRBD1 matches 8 bases. Germline V gives CDR1 MNHEY, CDR2 SMNVEV (reference sequence). The junction had 9 bases not matched to a gene; V was cut back by 3 bases and J by 2 bases. The CDR3 spans 16 residues.

This chain uses TRBV4-2 with TRBJ2-1; D may be TRBD2 (6 bases). The CDR3 is 15 residues long. CDR1 is LGHNA, CDR2 YNFKEQ, per germline. The V end lost 1 base, the J end lost 5 bases, and 12 bases lay between the germline ends. The CDR3 here is CASSQAGETHNEQFF. Here the CDR3 DNA reads TGTGCCAGCAGCCAAGCGGGAGAAACGCACAATGAGCAGTTCTTC.

V gene TRBV7-2 combines with J gene TRBJ2-7, with 10 bases identical to TRBD1. Looked up from germline, CDR1 is SGHTA and CDR2 is FQGNSA. CDR3 length equals 15 residues. The ends lost 6 bases at V and 5 bases at J; junction bases unmatched: 10. The CDR3 loop reads CASRQPGQGNNEQYF. CDR3 bases: TGTGCCAGCAGGCAACCGGGACAGGGGAACAACGAGCAGTACTTC. The whole variable domain, remainder taken from reference TRBV7-2 and TRBJ2-7, is GAGVSQSPSNKVTEKGKDVELRCDPISGHTALYWYRQSLGQGLEFLIYFQGNSAPDKSGLPSDRFSAERTGGSVSTLTIQRTQQEDSAVYLCASRQPGQGNNEQYFGPGTRLTVT.

V is TRBV11-3 and J is TRBJ1-1; 7 bases map to TRBD1. J gave up 3 bases and V 5 bases, and 6 bases lay outside the gene matches. This CDR3 is built from 14 residues. Germline CDR1 and CDR2: SGHNT and YENEEA. The CDR3 loop reads CASSQQGRDTEAFF. DNA of the CDR3: TGTGCCAGCAGCCAACAGGGGCGGGACACTGAAGCTTTCTTT.

The CDR3 nucleotides are TGTGCCAGCTCCCAACAGGGGGCGGGAGAGCAGTACTTC. Translated: CASSQQGAGEQYF. The chain links TRBV18 to TRBJ2-7, with 9 bases aligning to TRBD1. From germline, CDR1 is KGHSH and CDR2 LQKENI. The CDR3 has 13 amino acids. The J segment lost 7 bases and the V segment lost 6 bases, leaving 7 bases of the junction unmatched.

The genes are TRBV27 and TRBJ2-1; TRBD2 is a possible D gene (6 bases). There are 12 residues in the CDR3. CDR1 and CDR2 (germline): MNHEY, SMNVEV (reference sequence). V lost 2 bases and J lost 9, with 8 bases in between. CDR3 amino acids: CASSLGGTEQFF. In DNA, the CDR3 is TGTGCCAGCAGTTTAGGAGGGACTGAGCAGTTCTTC.

CDR3 sequence: CASSPTAGGPQHF. The CDR3 DNA is TGTGCCAGCAGCCCAACGGCGGGAGGGCCCCAGCATTTT. V and J are TRBV7-9 and TRBJ1-5; D call uncertain. The germline V gene has CDR1 SEHNR and CDR2 FQNEAQ (reference sequence). Trimming removed 5 bases at V and 9 bases at J, with 14 bases between. The CDR3 runs to 13 residues.

CDR3: CASGNRGHNNEQFF. The DNA for the CDR3 is TGTGCCAGCGGCAACAGGGGTCACAACAATGAGCAGTTCTTC. The rearrangement links TRBV28 to TRBJ2-1, with 7 bases aligning to TRBD1. V trimming: 8 bases; J trimming: 5 bases; junction bases outside the gene matches: 9. The CDR3 extends over 14 amino acids. Germline V CDR1 and CDR2: MDHEN, SYDVKM.

This clone was picked up one time. V and J are TRBV18 and TRBJ2-1, with 8 positions matching TRBD1. This CDR3 is 14 amino acids long. CDR1 is KGHSH, CDR2 LQKENI, per germline. Trimming at V came to 4 bases and at J to 5 bases, leaving 4 bases not matched to a gene. The CDR3 nucleotides are TGTGCCAGCTCACTCGGACAGGGTGACAATGAGCAGTTCTTC. This encodes CASSLGQGDNEQFF.

The rearrangement links TRBV6-6 to TRBJ2-1, with a possible D match to TRBD2 (5 bases). The CDR3 is 13 amino acids. From germline, CDR1 is MNHNY and CDR2 SVGAGI (reference sequence). The V end lost 6 bases, the J end lost 5 bases, and 11 bases lay between the germline ends. CDR3 residues: CASSGEINNEQFF. In nucleotides, the CDR3 is TGTGCCAGCAGCGGGGAGATTAACAATGAGCAGTTCTTC.

The chain joins TRBV5-1 to TRBJ1-1; the match to TRBD1 covers 7 bases. CDR1 and CDR2 (germline): SGHRS, YFSETQ. The CDR3 is made up of 15 amino acids. With 0 bases clipped from V and 5 bases from J, the junction kept 7 bases outside the gene matches. CDR3 in DNA: TGCGCCAGCAGCTTGGGACAGGGAGTGAGAACTGAAGCTTTCTTT. Amino acids: CASSLGQGVRTEAFF.

J is TRBJ2-7 and V is TRBV27, with 10 nucleotides matching TRBD2. This CDR3 is 15 amino acids long. With 5 bases clipped from V and 3 bases from J, the junction kept 7 bases outside the gene matches. In germline, CDR1 is MNHEY, CDR2 SMNVEV (reference sequence). CDR3: CASSPIAGGSYEQYF. CDR3 nucleotide sequence: TGTGCCAGCAGTCCAATAGCGGGGGGAAGCTACGAGCAGTACTTC.

This chain connects TRBV5-5 to TRBJ1-4, with D tentatively TRBD1 (6 bases). This CDR3 contains 15 residues. The ends were cut back, 0 bases at V and 8 bases at J, with 14 bases in the middle. Per the germline V gene, CDR1 is SGHKS and CDR2 is YYEKEE (reference sequence). The CDR3 coding sequence is TGTGCCAGCAGCTTGGGAGGGGGAATACGCGAAAAACTGTTTTTT. Translated: CASSLGGGIREKLFF.

The chain joins TRBV28 to TRBJ2-3; 9 nucleotides agree with TRBD1. Per the germline V gene, CDR1 is MDHEN and CDR2 is SYDVKM. The J segment lost 2 bases and the V segment lost 4 bases, leaving 4 bases of the junction unmatched. The CDR3 loop spans 15 amino acids. CDR3 DNA: TGTGCCAGCAGTTGGGGACAGGGTGCCACAGATACGCAGTATTTT. Translated: CASSWGQGATDTQYF.

This chain connects TRBV29-1 to TRBJ2-1; the D gene is possibly TRBD2 (6 bases). The germline CDR1 and CDR2 sequences are SQVTM and ANQGSEA. Trimming stripped 3 bases from V and 0 bases from J, with 9 bases between. The CDR3 totals 14 residues. The CDR3 protein is CSVDTGSSYNEQFF. CDR3 bases: TGCAGCGTTGATACCGGGAGCTCCTACAATGAGCAGTTCTTC.

This clone was detected once. The V gene is TRBV30, the J gene TRBJ1-4; D not certain. The germline V gene encodes CDR1 GTSNPN and CDR2 SVGIG (reference sequence). The CDR3 sequence is 12 residues long. Trimming removed 0 bases at V and 7 bases at J, with 6 bases between. CDR3 bases: TGTGCCTGGAGTGTACATGGTGAAAAACTGTTTTTT. Its protein is CAWSVHGEKLFF.

A note on this clone: Other DNA sequences within the sample encode an identical CDR3. This sequence joins TRBV6-5 and TRBJ2-7; the D gene is possibly TRBD1 (6 bases). V was trimmed by 6 bases and J by 6 bases, leaving 9 bases between them. CDR1 is MNHEY and CDR2 is SVGAGI in the germline V gene. The length of the CDR3 is 11 residues. The CDR3 bases are TGTGCCAGCAGGACAGGTGGCGAGCAGTACTTC. The encoded protein is CASRTGGEQYF.

The chain couples TRBV4-1 to TRBJ2-2, with D tentatively TRBD2 (6 bases). The CDR3 contains 16 residues. Germline lookup yields CDR1 MGHRA and CDR2 YSYEKL. V lost 0 bases to trimming and J lost 4 bases, with 12 bases between them. CDR3 in amino acids: CASSQDRSRGTGELFF. In nucleotides, the CDR3 is TGCGCCAGCAGCCAAGACCGATCGCGGGGCACCGGGGAGCTGTTTTTT.